This record looks at one T cell receptor (beta chain) sequence and its context. Its target is not known. These data originate in a study of graft-versus-host responses after intestinal transplantation. Overall study context: Transplants were multivisceral, liver-intestinal, or isolated intestinal. Study-level findings and limits: Early post-transplant HvG declines tracked with peak circulating GvH clone levels. GvH clones were identified in recipient marrow, with some first appearing in ileum or blood. Within the allografts of patients who had graft-donor T cell macrochimerism, graft-versus-host to host-versus-graft clonal ratios were high.

Sequenced by immunoSEQ multiplex PCR; TCRdb stores in-frame clones only, minus some. The sample has roughly 38,000 clones, around 94% seen once. Germline loops: CDR1 MNHEY, CDR2 SMNVEV (reference sequence). CDR3 size: 13 residues. V was clipped by 5 bases and J by 4 bases, with 11 bases between them. The chain couples TRBV27 to TRBJ1-1, with D tentatively TRBD1 (6 bases). Sequences were derived from PBMCs, sampled 16 days after intestinal transplant. This receptor was taken from a human patient who received an intestinal transplant, so some T cells may come from the graft donor. CDR3 in amino acids: CASSPSGATEAFF. Here the CDR3 DNA reads TGTGCCAGCAGTCCTTCGGGGGCCACTGAAGCTTTCTTT.